The 16 T cell receptor beta chains below were found in one sample sequenced in a study of shared clonotypes between healthy human individuals. Profiled with immunoSEQ multiplex PCR; TCRdb holds only in-frame clones, not every one. Of 2 million to 3 million clones detected, roughly 93% appear once; the ten largest clones hold about 0.34%. The sequenced sample was naive CD4+ T cells from PBMCs. Subset specified: CD45RA+ positively selected. Receptor source: a man aged 18 to 30 in good health. Some clones in this sample may be carry-over from other donors' samples.

The rearrangement links TRBV2 to TRBJ2-3; 15 positions agree with TRBD2. The germline V gene encodes CDR1 SNHLY and CDR2 FYNNEI. J lost 9 bases, V lost 2 bases, and 6 bases had no gene match. This CDR3 region has 16 residues. The CDR3 protein is CASSELSGLAGGTQYF. The CDR3 bases are TGTGCCAGCAGTGAACTTTCGGGACTAGCGGGAGGCACGCAGTATTTT.

The chain joins TRBV21-1 to TRBJ2-7. TRBV21-1 corresponds to a pseudogene. The CDR3 consists of 14 residues. DNA of the CDR3: TGTGCCAGCAGCAAAAAAGGACCCCGGTTCGAGCAGTACTTC. Protein sequence: CASSKKGPRFEQYF.

The genes are TRBV28 and TRBJ2-2; D is unclear. Per germline, CDR1 MDHEN and CDR2 SYDVKM. The CDR3 is 14 residues long. Trimming removed 1 base at V and 6 bases at J, with 9 bases between. CDR3 sequence reads: CASSLSRVAGELFF. The DNA of the CDR3 is TGTGCCAGCAGTTTATCTCGAGTGGCCGGGGAGCTGTTTTTT.

V usage is TRBV2 and J usage is TRBJ1-5; no reliable D call. Germline lookup yields CDR1 SNHLY and CDR2 FYNNEI. CDR3 length: 13 residues. V lost 4 bases and J 7 bases, leaving 11 bases between the germline ends. Written as DNA, the CDR3 is TGTGCCAGCAGTGCTCGTATCTGGCAGCCCCAGCATTTT. Its translation: CASSARIWQPQHF.

V usage is TRBV30 and J usage is TRBJ1-3; D remains ambiguous. This CDR3 is 16 amino acids long. With 8 bases removed from V and 2 bases from J, the gap between germline ends came to 22 bases. Germline CDR1 GTSNPN, CDR2 SVGIG (reference sequence). The CDR3 loop reads CAAEGLRTTTGNTIYF. The CDR3 bases are TGTGCCGCTGAGGGTCTGAGAACCACCACTGGAAACACCATATATTTT. Full variable domain (missing parts from reference TRBV30 and TRBJ1-3): SQTIHQWPATLVQPVGSPLSLECTVEGTSNPNLYWYRQAAGRGLQLLFYSVGIGQISSEVPQNLSASRPQDRQFILSSKKLLLSDSGFYLCAAEGLRTTTGNTIYFGEGSWLTVV.

As regards this clone: At one end the junction does not follow the germline gene, possibly because of a read error. The chain recombines TRBV11-2 with TRBJ2-1; D is undetermined. Per the germline V gene, CDR1 is SGHAT and CDR2 is FQNNGV. The CDR3 extends over 15 amino acids. CDR3 in amino acids: CASSLDPSPWNEQFF. CDR3 nucleotide sequence: TGTGCCAGCAGCCTAGACCCTTCCCCGTGGAATGAGCAGTTCTTC.

This clone has only one observation. The chain's CDR3 is CASSFYTGKETQYF. The CDR3 nucleotides are TGTGCCAGCAGTTTTTATACGGGCAAAGAGACCCAGTACTTC. The chain links TRBV28 to TRBJ2-5; D not certain. The CDR3 sequence is 14 residues long. Germline V gene data show CDR1 as MDHEN and CDR2 as SYDVKM. V gave up 3 bases and J gave up 3 bases, with 11 bases separating them.

In DNA, the CDR3 is TGCGCCAGCAGGGGGACTAGCAGCACCGGGGAGCTGTTTTTT. Amino acids: CASRGTSSTGELFF. V and J are TRBV5-1 and TRBJ2-2, with TRBD2 identical over 9 bases. V was pared by 5 bases and J by 4 bases, with 3 bases of the junction left unmatched. The germline CDR1 and CDR2 sequences are SGHRS and YFSETQ. The CDR3 length is 14 residues.

The chain is built from TRBV5-1 and TRBJ1-5, with TRBD1 as a possible D gene (5 bases). Trimming took off 5 bases at V and 1 base at J, with 7 bases between the two ends. Germline lookup yields CDR1 SGHRS and CDR2 YFSETQ. CDR3 length: 13 amino acids. The CDR3 is CASRGDSNQPQHF. DNA of the CDR3: TGCGCCAGCAGAGGGGACAGCAATCAGCCCCAGCATTTT.

With respect to this clone: The same CDR3 also results from other DNA sequences found in this sample. The chain carries TRBV4-1 and TRBJ2-2, with a tentative D call TRBD1 (5 bases). Trimming left V 3 bases short and J 1 base short, with 12 bases between. The CDR3 extends over 16 amino acids. The V gene's germline CDR1 is MGHRA and CDR2 YSYEKL. CDR3 bases: TGCGCCAGCAGCCAGCCCGGGCAGGGGAACACCGGGGAGCTGTTTTTT. Translating gives CASSQPGQGNTGELFF.

The chain carries TRBV28 and TRBJ2-7; 7 bases line up with TRBD1. The ends lost 7 bases at V and 0 bases at J; junction bases unmatched: 9. The CDR3 runs to 15 residues. Germline lookup yields CDR1 MDHEN and CDR2 SYDVKM. The CDR3 nucleotides are TGTGCCAGCACTACACTACAGGGGTCCTCCTACGAGCAGTACTTC. Translating it yields CASTTLQGSSYEQYF. Complete variable domain (other parts from reference TRBV28 and TRBJ2-7): DVKVTQSSRYLVKRTGEKVFLECVQDMDHENMFWYRQDPGLGLRLIYFSYDVKMKEKGDIPEGYSVSREKKERFSLILESASTNQTSMYLCASTTLQGSSYEQYFGPGTRLTVT.

The V and J genes are TRBV4-1 and TRBJ2-1, with 7 bases aligning to TRBD1. V was clipped by 2 bases and J by 7 bases; unmatched bases: 8. The CDR3 is 15 residues long. Germline V gene lookup returns CDR1 MGHRA and CDR2 YSYEKL. The CDR3 DNA is TGCGCCAGCAGCCAACCAAACAGGGGAAGGAATGAGCAGTTCTTC. Its protein is CASSQPNRGRNEQFF.

The chain combines TRBV5-1 with TRBJ2-3, with D maybe TRBD2 (6 bases). CDR3 length: 13 residues. Trimming left V 3 bases short and J 8 bases short, with 13 bases between. Germline assignment: CDR1 SGHRS and CDR2 YFSETQ. CDR3: CASSSPGVGTQYF. CDR3 nucleotide sequence: TGCGCCAGCAGCTCCCCGGGAGTGGGTACGCAGTATTTT.

The CDR3 DNA reads TGTGCCAGCAGCTTAGGTCCGGGAGTGGTCGATGAGCAGTTCTTC. Protein: CASSLGPGVVDEQFF. V usage is TRBV7-2 and J usage is TRBJ2-1; tentatively, D is TRBD2 (6 bases). The CDR3 is made up of 15 amino acids. The V end was cut by 1 base, the J end by 8 bases, with 15 bases between. CDR1 and CDR2 (germline): SGHTA, FQGNSA.

V and J are TRBV28 and TRBJ1-1; D may be TRBD1 (6 bases). Germline CDR1 is MDHEN and CDR2 is SYDVKM. Trimming took off 6 bases at V and 0 bases at J, with 17 bases between the two ends. The CDR3 length is 16 residues. CDR3 in DNA: TGTGCCAGCAGCCCCGCAGGGGCAGGGATGAACACTGAAGCTTTCTTT. Protein sequence: CASSPAGAGMNTEAFF.

Points on this clone: The sample contains more than one DNA sequence encoding this CDR3. The chain uses TRBV30 and TRBJ2-1; a weak D match, TRBD2 (6 bases). Germline V gene data show CDR1 as GTSNPN and CDR2 as SVGIG (reference sequence). Trimming shortened V by 2 bases and J by 4 bases, and 12 bases separated the two germline ends. CDR3 length: 14 residues. In nucleotides, the CDR3 is TGTGCCTGGAGTCTAAGCGGGCGATACAATGAGCAGTTCTTC. It is translated as CAWSLSGRYNEQFF.